This T cell receptor beta chain was found in a study of blood T cell repertoires in COVID-19. Background on the study: Whether acute or convalescent, the COVID-19 samples came from the United States, Italy and Spain. The analysed material was cDNA or gDNA that came from T cells, B-cell-depleted T cells, or PBMCs.

The length of the CDR3 is 14 residues. Trimming shortened V by 2 bases and J by 0 bases, and 8 bases separated the two germline ends. CDR1 and CDR2 (germline): SGHRS, YFSETQ. Authors' processing steps: Using reference gene primer amplification, nucleated cell counts were estimated. The data were produced by immunoSEQ multiplex PCR, yet TCRdb's version contains in-frame clones alone and is incomplete. V and J calls and clone size come straight from that table; D and trimming were deduced from the DNA. The profile shows some 160,000 clones, around 87% of them singletons. This clone was recorded a few times. Seattle researchers signed up patients amid active infection and tracked them longitudinally.

The genes are TRBV5-1 and TRBJ2-5, with a possible D match to TRBD1 (6 bases). The source of this sequence is a woman in her 70s with COVID-19, enrolled during active disease. Sequenced input: peripheral blood. The CDR3 bases are TGCGCCAGCAGCTTCGACAGGCACCAAGAGACCCAGTACTTC. Translation gives CASSFDRHQETQYF.